A selection of T cell receptor beta chains follows, all from one sample in a study of glioma-infiltrating T cells. In TCRdb, the multiplex PCR reads were re-called with MiXCR into one record per CDR3 protein. The table has under 200,000 distinct CDR3 sequences, over 40% seen once. The source material was glioma tissue, nonneoplastic brain tissue, or PBMCs (not recorded which). The receptors were gathered from a human donor with low-grade glioma or glioblastoma, undergoing nonglioma brain surgery, or in good health (not recorded which). The CDR3 runs from the conserved cysteine through the conserved F or W. The D gene is left open where the match is weak. Only some rows state a clone size, as once, few, many or a class for expanded clones.

abundance,d_gene,j_gene,v_gene,CDR3nt,CDR3aa
few,.,TRBJ2-7,TRBV30,TGTGCCTGGAAAGCGGAGAGCTACGAGCAGTACTTC,CAWKAESYEQYF
.,TRBD1,TRBJ1-1,TRBV2,TGTGCCAGCACCCCTGACAGGGGGAAAGCTTTCTTT,CASTPDRGKAFF
once,TRBD1,TRBJ1-5,TRBV20-1,TGCAGTGCTAGAGTCACAGGGACAGTGACTAATCAGCCCCAGAATTTT,CSARVTGTVTNQPQNF
many,.,TRBJ1-1,TRBV6-1,TGTGCCAGCAGCCCTATGACGACAGGAAAAGCTTTCTTT,CASSPMTTGKAFF
few,TRBD1,TRBJ2-7,TRBV18,TGTGCCAGCGCCTTGGACAGGAGCTACGAGCAGTACTTC,CASALDRSYEQYF
.,TRBD2,TRBJ2-3,TRBV3-1,TGTGCCAGCAGCCAGGCCCTAGCGGGAGTGTTTTCCGATACGCAGTATTTT,CASSQALAGVFSDTQYF
.,.,TRBJ2-2,TRBV30,TGTGCCTGGAGCTTAGCCCGGGCCGGGGAGCTGTTTTTT,CAWSLARAGELFF
.,TRBD1,TRBJ2-1,TRBV6-2/TRBV6-3,TGTGCCACCAGTGCAGGACAGGGATCCTACAATAAGCAGTTCTTC,CATSAGQGSYNKQFF
many,.,TRBJ1-1,TRBV3-1,TGTGCCAGCAGCCCCACGGCGACAGCGAACACTGAAGCTTTCTTT,CASSPTATANTEAFF
.,TRBD1,TRBJ2-1,TRBV5-1,TGCGCCAGCAGCTACAACACAGGGGGGACTGGAAATGGGCAGTTCTTC,CASSYNTGGTGNGQFF